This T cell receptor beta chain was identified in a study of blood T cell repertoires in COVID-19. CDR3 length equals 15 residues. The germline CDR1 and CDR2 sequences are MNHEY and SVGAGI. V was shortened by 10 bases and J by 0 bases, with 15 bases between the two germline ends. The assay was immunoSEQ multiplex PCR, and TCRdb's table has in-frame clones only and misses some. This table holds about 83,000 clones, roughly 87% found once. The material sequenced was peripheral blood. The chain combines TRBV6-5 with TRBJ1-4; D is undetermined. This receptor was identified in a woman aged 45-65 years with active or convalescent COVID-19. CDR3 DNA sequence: TGTGCCACCGGAGCAGCGGGCTCAACTAATGAAAAACTGTTTTTT. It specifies CATGAAGSTNEKLFF.